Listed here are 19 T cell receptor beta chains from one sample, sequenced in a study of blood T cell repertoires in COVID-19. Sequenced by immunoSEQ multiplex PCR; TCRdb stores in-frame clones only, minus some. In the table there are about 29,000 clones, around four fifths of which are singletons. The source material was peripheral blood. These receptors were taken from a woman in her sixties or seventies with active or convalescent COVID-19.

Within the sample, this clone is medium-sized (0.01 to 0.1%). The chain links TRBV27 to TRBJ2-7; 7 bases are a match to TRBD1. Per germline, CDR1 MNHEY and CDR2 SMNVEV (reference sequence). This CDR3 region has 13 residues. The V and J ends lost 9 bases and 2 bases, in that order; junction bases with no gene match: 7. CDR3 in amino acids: CASRQGSPYEQYF. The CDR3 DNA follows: TGTGCCAGTAGACAGGGATCCCCCTACGAGCAGTACTTC.

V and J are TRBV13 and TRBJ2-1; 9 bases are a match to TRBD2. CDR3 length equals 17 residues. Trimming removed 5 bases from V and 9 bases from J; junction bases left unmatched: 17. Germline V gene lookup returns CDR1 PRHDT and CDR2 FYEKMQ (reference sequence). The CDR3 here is CASSDASGARQRAEQFF. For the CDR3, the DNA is TGTGCCAGCAGCGATGCTAGCGGGGCCCGTCAGAGGGCTGAGCAGTTCTTC.

DNA of the CDR3: TGTGCCAGCAGCTTAGACAGGGGGAGAGGGTATGGCTACACCTTC. It is translated as CASSLDRGRGYGYTF. This chain connects TRBV7-9 to TRBJ1-2; 8 nucleotides agree with TRBD1. The trim removed 1 base at V and 5 bases at J, leaving 6 bases unmatched. CDR1 and CDR2 (germline): SEHNR, FQNEAQ (reference sequence). The CDR3 contains 15 residues.

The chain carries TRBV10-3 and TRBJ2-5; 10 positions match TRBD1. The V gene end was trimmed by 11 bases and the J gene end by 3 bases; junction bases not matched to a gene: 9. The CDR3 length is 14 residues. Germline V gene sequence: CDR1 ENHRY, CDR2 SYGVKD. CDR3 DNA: TGTGCCGCGCGAAGGACAGGGGGTGAAGAGACCCAGTACTTC. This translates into CAARRTGGEETQYF.

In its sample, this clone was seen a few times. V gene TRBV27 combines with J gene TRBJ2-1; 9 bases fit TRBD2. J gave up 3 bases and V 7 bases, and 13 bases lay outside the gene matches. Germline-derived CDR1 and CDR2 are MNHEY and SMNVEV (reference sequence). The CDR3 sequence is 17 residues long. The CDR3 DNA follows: TGTGCCAGCAAGGAGGTGGTCGGTAGCGGGAGCTACAATGAGCAGTTCTTC. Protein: CASKEVVGSGSYNEQFF.

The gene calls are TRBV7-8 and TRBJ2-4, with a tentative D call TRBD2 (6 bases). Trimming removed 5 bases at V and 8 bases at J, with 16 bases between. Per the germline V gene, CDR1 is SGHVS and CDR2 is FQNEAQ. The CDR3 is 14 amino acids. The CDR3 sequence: CASSPSRERYIQYF. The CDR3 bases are TGTGCCAGCAGCCCATCACGGGAGAGATACATTCAGTACTTC.

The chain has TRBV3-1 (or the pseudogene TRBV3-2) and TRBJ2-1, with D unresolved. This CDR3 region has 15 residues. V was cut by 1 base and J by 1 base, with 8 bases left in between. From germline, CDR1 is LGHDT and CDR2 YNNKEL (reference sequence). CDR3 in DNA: TGTGCCAGCAGCCAAGGTCCACATTCCTACAATGAGCAGTTCTTC. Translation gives CASSQGPHSYNEQFF.

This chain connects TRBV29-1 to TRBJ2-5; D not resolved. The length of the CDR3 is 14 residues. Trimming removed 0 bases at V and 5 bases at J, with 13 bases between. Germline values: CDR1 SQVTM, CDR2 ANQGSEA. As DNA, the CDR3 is TGCAGCGTTGAAGATTCTCGAGCGAGGGAGACCCAGTACTTC. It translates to CSVEDSRARETQYF.

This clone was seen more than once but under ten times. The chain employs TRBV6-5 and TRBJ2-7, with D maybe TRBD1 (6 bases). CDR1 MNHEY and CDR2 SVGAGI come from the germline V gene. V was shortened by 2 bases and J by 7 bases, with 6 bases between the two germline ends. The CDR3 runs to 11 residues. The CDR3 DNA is TGTGCCAGCAGTTACAGGGGGGAGCAGTACTTC. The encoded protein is CASSYRGEQYF.

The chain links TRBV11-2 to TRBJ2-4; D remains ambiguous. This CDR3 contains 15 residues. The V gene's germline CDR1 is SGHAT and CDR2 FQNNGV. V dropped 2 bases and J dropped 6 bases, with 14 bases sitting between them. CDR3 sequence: CASSLMGALGNIQYF. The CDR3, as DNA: TGTGCCAGCAGCTTAATGGGCGCCCTGGGAAACATTCAGTACTTC.

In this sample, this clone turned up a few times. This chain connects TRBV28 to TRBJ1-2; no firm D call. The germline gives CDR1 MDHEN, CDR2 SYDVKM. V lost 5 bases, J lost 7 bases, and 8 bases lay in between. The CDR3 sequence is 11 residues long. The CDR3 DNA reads TGTGCCAGCAGTCCCCGGGGTGGCTACACCTTC. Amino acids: CASSPRGGYTF.

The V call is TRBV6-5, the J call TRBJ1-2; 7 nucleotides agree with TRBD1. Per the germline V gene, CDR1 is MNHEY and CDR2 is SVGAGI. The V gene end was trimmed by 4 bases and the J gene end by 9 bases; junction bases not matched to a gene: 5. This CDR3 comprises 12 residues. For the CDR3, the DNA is TGTGCCAGCAGTTGGACAGGCCGCAGCTACACCTTC. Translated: CASSWTGRSYTF.

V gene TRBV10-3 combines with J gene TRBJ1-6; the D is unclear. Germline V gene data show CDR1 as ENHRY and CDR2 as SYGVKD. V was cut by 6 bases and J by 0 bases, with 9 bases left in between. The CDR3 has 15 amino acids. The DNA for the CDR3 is TGTGCCATCAGACCTGGCAGCTCCTATAATTCACCCCTCCACTTT. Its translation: CAIRPGSSYNSPLHF.

The CDR3 bases are TGTGCCAGCAGCCAGGGACAATACTACAATGAGCAGTTCTTC. Translated, it gives CASSQGQYYNEQFF. This chain joins TRBV3-1 (or the pseudogene TRBV3-2) and TRBJ2-1; maybe TRBD1 (6 bases). This CDR3 is built from 14 residues. V lost 3 bases to trimming and J lost 3 bases, with 9 bases between them. Germline loops: CDR1 LGHDT, CDR2 YNNKEL (reference sequence).

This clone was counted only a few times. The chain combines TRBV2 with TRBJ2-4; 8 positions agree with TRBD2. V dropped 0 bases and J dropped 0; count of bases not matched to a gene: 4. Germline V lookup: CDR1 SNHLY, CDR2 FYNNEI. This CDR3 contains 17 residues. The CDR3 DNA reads TGTGCCAGCAGTGAAGCGCTTCGGGGGGGAGCCAAAAACATTCAGTACTTC. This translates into CASSEALRGGAKNIQYF.

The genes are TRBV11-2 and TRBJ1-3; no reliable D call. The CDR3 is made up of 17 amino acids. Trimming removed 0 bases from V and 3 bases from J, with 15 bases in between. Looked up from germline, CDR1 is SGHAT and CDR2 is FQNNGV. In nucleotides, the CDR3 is TGTGCCAGCAGCTTAGATGCGGGTCATCACATTGGAAACACCATATATTTT. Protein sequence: CASSLDAGHHIGNTIYF.

As DNA, the CDR3 is TGTGCCAGCAGCCAAGTAGCTAGGACTAGCGGGGGCGGCGGGGAGCTGTTTTTT. Its translation is CASSQVARTSGGGGELFF. The chain has TRBV3-1 (or the pseudogene TRBV3-2) and TRBJ2-2; TRBD2 agrees at 13 bases. V trimming: 1 base; J trimming: 7 bases; junction bases outside the gene matches: 9. The germline V gene has CDR1 LGHDT and CDR2 YNNKEL (reference sequence). There are 18 residues in the CDR3.

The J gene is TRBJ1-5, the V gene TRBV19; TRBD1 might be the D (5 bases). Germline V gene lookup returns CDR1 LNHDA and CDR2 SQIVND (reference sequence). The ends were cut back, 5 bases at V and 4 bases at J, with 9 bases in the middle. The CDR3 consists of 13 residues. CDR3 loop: CASSQDRNQPQHF. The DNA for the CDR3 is TGTGCCAGTAGTCAAGACAGAAATCAGCCCCAGCATTTT. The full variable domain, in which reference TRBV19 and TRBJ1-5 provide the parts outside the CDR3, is DGGITQSPKYLFRKEGQNVTLSCEQNLNHDAMYWYRQDPGQGLRLIYYSQIVNDFQKGDIAEGYSVSREKKESFPLTVTSAQKNPTAFYLCASSQDRNQPQHFGDGTRLSIL.

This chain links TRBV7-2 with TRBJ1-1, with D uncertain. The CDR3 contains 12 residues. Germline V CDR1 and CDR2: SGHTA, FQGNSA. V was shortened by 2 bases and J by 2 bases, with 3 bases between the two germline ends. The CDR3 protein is CASSLSNTEAFF. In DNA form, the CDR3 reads TGTGCCAGCAGCTTAAGCAACACTGAAGCTTTCTTT.